One sample yielded the 16 T cell receptor beta chains listed below, sequenced in a study of T cells in Graves' hyperthyroidism and ophthalmopathy. The source material, RNA transcripts, was used to amplify TCR beta CDR3 regions. First-round RT-PCR with HTBI primers amplified the TCR CDR3 region. A single record per CDR3 protein comes from TCRdb applying MiXCR to the multiplex PCR reads. The repertoire holds 600,000 to 900,000 distinct CDR3 sequences, with roughly 15% as singletons. What was sequenced was blood. The source of these receptors is a man younger than 35 with Graves' hyperthyroidism.

This clonotype was recorded many times. CDR3 DNA: TGTGCCAGCAGTTCGACAGGGTATAATTCACCCCTCCACTTT. Translated: CASSSTGYNSPLHF. The chain is built from TRBV27 and TRBJ1-6; 7 positions agree with TRBD1. Germline assignment: CDR1 MNHEY and CDR2 SMNVEV (reference sequence). CDR3 size: 14 residues. V gave up 4 bases and J gave up 4 bases; unmatched junction bases: 1.

Notes on this clonotype: At one end, the junction sequence differs from germline, possibly due to a read error. The rearrangement joins TRBV19 to TRBJ1-1, with D unresolved. The CDR3 is 12 amino acids. Germline CDR1 reads LNHDA; CDR2 reads SQIVND (reference sequence). CDR3 sequence reads: CASKKSNTEVFF. As DNA, the CDR3 is TGTGCCAGTAAGAAGTCGAACACTGAAGTTTTCTTT.

This clonotype turned up a few times. The chain uses TRBV4-1 and TRBJ2-1, with 7 bases matching TRBD2. Germline-derived CDR1 and CDR2 are MGHRA and YSYEKL. Trimming cost V 1 base and J 4 bases; bases outside gene matches: 10. CDR3 size: 17 residues. This CDR3 reads CASSQVHGTKLYNEQFF. CDR3 coding DNA: TGCGCCAGCAGCCAAGTACACGGGACTAAACTTTACAATGAGCAGTTCTTC.

A few counts support this clonotype. This chain joins TRBV12-3 or TRBV12-4 and TRBJ1-2; D might be TRBD1 (6 bases). This CDR3 contains 15 residues. Trimming left V 6 bases short and J 7 bases short, with 21 bases between. In nucleotides, the CDR3 is TGTGCCAGCAGCCTAAAACAGGGTATTGTAGGTGGCTACACCTTC. Amino acids: CASSLKQGIVGGYTF.

This clonotype has a count of ten or more. The chain employs TRBV5-1 and TRBJ2-7; no reliable D call. CDR3 length: 13 residues. CDR1 and CDR2 from the germline V gene are SGHRS and YFSETQ. V lost 2 bases and J 2 bases, leaving 8 bases between the germline ends. Here the CDR3 reads CASSFYPAYEQYF. Written as DNA, the CDR3 is TGCGCCAGCAGCTTCTACCCCGCCTACGAGCAGTACTTC. Looking up the rest from reference TRBV5-1 and TRBJ2-7 gives the full variable domain: KAGVTQTPRYLIKTRGQQVTLSCSPISGHRSVSWYQQTPGQGLQFLFEYFSETQRNKGNFPGRFSGRQFSNSRSEMNVSTLELGDSALYLCASSFYPAYEQYFGPGTRLTVT.

This clonotype was counted ten times or more. The rearrangement joins TRBV6-1 to TRBJ2-1, with D perhaps TRBD1 or TRBD2 (5 bases each). The CDR3 has 15 residues. Trimming pared 5 bases from V and 7 bases from J, leaving 18 bases between. Germline CDR1 and CDR2: MNHNS and SASEGT. CDR3 bases: TGTGCCAGCAGTTTCTCCGGGACCCCGGGGAATGAGCAGTTCTTC. It specifies CASSFSGTPGNEQFF.

This clonotype was seen ten or more times. V usage is TRBV20-1 and J usage is TRBJ2-1; 8 nucleotides align to TRBD2. CDR3 length: 16 amino acids. V gave up 6 bases and J gave up 7 bases; unmatched junction bases: 17. The germline CDR1 and CDR2 sequences are DFQATT and SNEGSKA (reference sequence). The CDR3, as DNA: TGCAGTGCCCCTGCGAGCGGGAGTGTTGTTTGGAATGAGCAGTTCTTC. Encoded protein: CSAPASGSVVWNEQFF.

In this sample, this clonotype turned up a few times. The chain has TRBV15 and TRBJ1-5; a possible D gene is TRBD1 (5 bases). Germline V gene data show CDR1 as LNHNV and CDR2 as YYDKDF (reference sequence). This CDR3 spans 16 amino acids. Trimming removed 3 bases at V and 2 bases at J, with 14 bases between. CDR3 DNA sequence: TGTGCCACCAGCAGGCCTTCGGGGGGGGGCAATCAGCCCCAGCATTTT. Translation gives CATSRPSGGGNQPQHF.

V is TRBV24-1 and J is TRBJ1-2, with D uncertain. CDR1 is KGHDR and CDR2 is SFDVKD in the germline V gene. This CDR3 has 14 residues. V was clipped by 0 bases and J by 2 bases, with 6 bases between them. The CDR3 sequence is CATSDLNRNYGYTF. The CDR3 region has the DNA TGTGCCACCAGTGATTTGAACAGAAACTATGGCTACACCTTC.

This clonotype has a count of ten or more. V is TRBV12-3 or TRBV12-4 and J is TRBJ1-4, with TRBD1 matching over 11 bases. The CDR3 is 15 amino acids. J lost 7 bases, V lost 5 bases, and 6 bases had no gene match. This CDR3 is CASSAGQGVREKLFF. CDR3 coding DNA: TGTGCCAGCAGTGCGGGACAGGGGGTTCGTGAAAAACTGTTTTTT.

The V call is TRBV9, the J call TRBJ2-2; no reliable D call. The CDR3 contains 12 residues. From germline, CDR1 is SGDLS and CDR2 YYNGEE. V gave up 7 bases and J gave up 6 bases, with 10 bases separating them. In DNA form, the CDR3 reads TGTGCCAGCTCTCGGCTACCCGGGGAGCTGTTTTTT. Its translation is CASSRLPGELFF.

At least ten counts were recorded for this clonotype. Its ends do not fully match the called genes, so a read error is possible. Here the CDR3 reads CASSLDGSNQPQHF. The CDR3 DNA is TGTGCCAGCAGTTTAGACGGGAGCAATCAGCCCCAGCATTTT. The chain joins TRBV5-1 to TRBJ1-5, with D unclear. Per the germline V gene, CDR1 is SGHRS and CDR2 is YFSETQ. The CDR3 spans 14 residues.

The chain joins TRBV6-1 to TRBJ1-5; D gene unclear. V dropped 7 bases and J dropped 2 bases, with 12 bases sitting between them. Germline CDR1 MNHNS, CDR2 SASEGT. The CDR3 consists of 14 residues. As DNA, the CDR3 is TGTGCCAGCAATCCGGGTCTAGGCAATCAGCCCCAGCATTTT. Translated: CASNPGLGNQPQHF.

The sample holds a few counts of this clonotype. This chain uses TRBV6-2 or TRBV6-3 with TRBJ1-5; D unresolved. The CDR3 has 11 amino acids. The germline CDR1 and CDR2 sequences are MNHEY and SVGEGT. V lost 2 bases and J lost 13, with 9 bases in between. The chain's CDR3 is CASSYGVGQHF. The CDR3 region has the DNA TGTGCCAGCAGTTACGGGGTAGGACAGCATTTT.

The chain has TRBV28 and TRBJ1-6, with D maybe TRBD1 (6 bases). This CDR3 has 14 residues. V was pared by 1 base and J by 9 bases, with 10 bases between. Per the germline V gene, CDR1 is MDHEN and CDR2 is SYDVKM. CDR3: CASSLFGGASPLHF. The CDR3, as DNA: TGTGCCAGCAGTTTATTTGGGGGGGCTTCACCCCTCCACTTT.

The genes are TRBV28 and TRBJ1-5, with D perhaps TRBD1 (6 bases). V lost 6 bases and J 3 bases, leaving 12 bases between the germline ends. In germline, CDR1 is MDHEN, CDR2 SYDVKM. The CDR3 is 14 amino acids. CDR3 DNA sequence: TGTGCCAGCAGCTATGGACAGATCAATCAGCCCCAGCATTTT. Translating gives CASSYGQINQPQHF.